A single count supports the clone carrying this TCR beta chain. The data are from a study of cytomegalovirus exposure and HLA in healthy donors. Looked up from germline, CDR1 is LNHDA and CDR2 is SQIVND (reference sequence). After removal of 7 bases from V and 6 bases from J, the junction contained 4 bases not matched to a gene. CDR3 size: 13 residues. 13 Jbeta primers and 60 Vbeta primers were used for the PCR. Here immunoSEQ multiplex PCR was the method, and the copy in TCRdb shows in-frame clones only, minus some. The sample carries approximately 160,000 clones, over 80% recorded once. This TCR came from a middle-aged man in good health and CMV-seropositive. This chain joins TRBV19 and TRBJ2-3; 10 bases are a match to TRBD2. Material for sequencing was PBMCs. The CDR3 is CASTLAGADTQYF. Here the CDR3 DNA reads TGTGCCAGTACCCTAGCGGGAGCTGATACGCAGTATTTT.